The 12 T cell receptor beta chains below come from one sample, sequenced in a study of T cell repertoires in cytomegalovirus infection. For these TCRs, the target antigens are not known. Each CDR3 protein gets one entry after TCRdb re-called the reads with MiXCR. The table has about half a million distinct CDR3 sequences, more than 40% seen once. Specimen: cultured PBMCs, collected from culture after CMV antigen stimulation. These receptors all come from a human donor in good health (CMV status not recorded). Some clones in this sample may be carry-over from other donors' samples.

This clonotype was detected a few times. CDR3 loop: CASRRAPEAFF. CDR3 in DNA: TGTGCCAGTAGGAGGGCCCCTGAAGCTTTCTTT. The chain has TRBV19 and TRBJ1-1, with no clear D. CDR1 is LNHDA and CDR2 is SQIVND in the germline V gene (reference sequence). CDR3 length equals 11 residues. The ends were cut back, 6 bases at V and 6 bases at J, with 8 bases in the middle.

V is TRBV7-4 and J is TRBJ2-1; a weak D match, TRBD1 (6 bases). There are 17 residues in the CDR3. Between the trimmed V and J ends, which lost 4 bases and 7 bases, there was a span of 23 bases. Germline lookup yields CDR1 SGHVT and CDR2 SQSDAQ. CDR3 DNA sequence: TGTGCCAGCAGCTCCCGATCACAGGGACCCCCACCAAATGAGCAGTTCTTC. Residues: CASSSRSQGPPPNEQFF. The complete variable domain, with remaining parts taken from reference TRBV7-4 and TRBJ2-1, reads GAGVSQSPRYKVAKRGRDVALRCDSISGHVTLYWYRQTLGQGSEVLTYSQSDAQRDKSGRPSGRFSAERPERSVSTLKIQRTEQGDSAVYLCASSSRSQGPPPNEQFFGPGTRLTVL.

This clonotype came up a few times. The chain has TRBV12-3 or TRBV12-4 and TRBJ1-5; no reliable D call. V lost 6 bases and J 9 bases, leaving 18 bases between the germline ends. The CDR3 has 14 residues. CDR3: CASSRDRKEGPQHF. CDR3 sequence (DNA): TGTGCCAGCAGCCGTGACCGGAAAGAGGGGCCCCAGCATTTT.

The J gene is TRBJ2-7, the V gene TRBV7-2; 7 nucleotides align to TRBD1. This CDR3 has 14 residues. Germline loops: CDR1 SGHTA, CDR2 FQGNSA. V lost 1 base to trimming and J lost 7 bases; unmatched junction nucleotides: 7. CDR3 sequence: CASSLVRGIGEQYF. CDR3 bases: TGTGCCAGCAGCTTAGTCAGGGGGATTGGTGAGCAGTACTTC.

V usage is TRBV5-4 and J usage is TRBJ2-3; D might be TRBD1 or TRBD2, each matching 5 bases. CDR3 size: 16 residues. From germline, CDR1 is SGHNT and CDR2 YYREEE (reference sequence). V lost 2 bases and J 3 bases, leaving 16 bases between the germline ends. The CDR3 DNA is TGTGCCAGCAGCTTCCCTTTGACAGAGGGAACAGATACGCAGTATTTT. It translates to CASSFPLTEGTDTQYF.

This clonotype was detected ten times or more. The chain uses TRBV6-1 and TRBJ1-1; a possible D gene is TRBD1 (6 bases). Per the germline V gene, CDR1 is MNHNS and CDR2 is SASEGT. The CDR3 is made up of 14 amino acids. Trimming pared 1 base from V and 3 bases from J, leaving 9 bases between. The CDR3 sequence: CASSEGDKDTEAFF. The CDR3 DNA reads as TGTGCCAGCAGTGAAGGGGACAAAGACACTGAAGCTTTCTTT.

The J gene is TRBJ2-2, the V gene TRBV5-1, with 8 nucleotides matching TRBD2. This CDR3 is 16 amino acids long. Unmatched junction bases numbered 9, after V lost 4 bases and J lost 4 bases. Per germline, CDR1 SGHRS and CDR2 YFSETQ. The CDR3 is CASSRSGGLSTGELFF. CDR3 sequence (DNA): TGCGCCAGCAGCCGAAGCGGGGGCCTGTCCACCGGGGAGCTGTTTTTT.

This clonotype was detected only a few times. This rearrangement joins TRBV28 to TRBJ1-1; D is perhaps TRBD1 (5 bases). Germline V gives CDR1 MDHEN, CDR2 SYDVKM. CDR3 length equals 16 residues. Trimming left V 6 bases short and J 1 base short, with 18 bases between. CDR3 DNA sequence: TGTGCCAGCAGCTCTCTTGGGGGAGGAAAGAACACTGAAGCTTTCTTT. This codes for CASSSLGGGKNTEAFF.

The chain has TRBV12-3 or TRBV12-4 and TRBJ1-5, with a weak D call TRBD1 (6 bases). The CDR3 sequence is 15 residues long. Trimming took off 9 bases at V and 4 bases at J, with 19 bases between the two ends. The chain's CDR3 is CASLNGGAPNQPQHF. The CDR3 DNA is TGTGCCAGTCTAAACGGGGGGGCCCCAAATCAGCCCCAGCATTTT.

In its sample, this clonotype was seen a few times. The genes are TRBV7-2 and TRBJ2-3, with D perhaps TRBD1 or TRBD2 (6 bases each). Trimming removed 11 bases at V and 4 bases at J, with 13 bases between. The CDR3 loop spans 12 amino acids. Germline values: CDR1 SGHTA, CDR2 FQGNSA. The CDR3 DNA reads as TGTGCCGGGGGCGGGACTGCAGATACGCAGTATTTT. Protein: CAGGGTADTQYF.

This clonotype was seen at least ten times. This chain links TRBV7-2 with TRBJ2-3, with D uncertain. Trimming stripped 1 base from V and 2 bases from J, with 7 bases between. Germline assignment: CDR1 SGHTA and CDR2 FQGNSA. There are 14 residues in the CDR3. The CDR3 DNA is TGTGCCAGCAGCTTAGTCGGCGCCACAGATACGCAGTATTTT. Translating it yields CASSLVGATDTQYF.

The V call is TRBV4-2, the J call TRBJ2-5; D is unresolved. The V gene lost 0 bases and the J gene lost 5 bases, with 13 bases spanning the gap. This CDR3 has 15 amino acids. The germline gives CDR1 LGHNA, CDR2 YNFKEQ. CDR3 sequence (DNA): TGTGCCAGCAGCCAAGACAGGAACTCTGTGGAGACCCAGTACTTC. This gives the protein CASSQDRNSVETQYF.